The 21 T cell receptor beta chains presented below share a single source sample, sequenced in a study of human T cells and chemical hapten exposure. TCRdb re-called the RACE reads with MiXCR, one entry per CDR3 protein. The table includes about 120,000 distinct CDR3 sequences, approximately 12% detected once. Noted time point: pre-sensitization, week 0. As to treatment: therapeutic diphenylcyclopropenone sensitization with weekly scalp DPC. This material consisted of whole blood, taken in connection with sensitization to the hapten diphenylcyclopropenone (DPC). Receptors were obtained from a woman younger than 35 with alopecia areata. Some clones in this sample may be carry-over from other donors' samples.

The V gene is TRBV7-8, the J gene TRBJ1-6; no clear D. Deletions cut 5 bases from V and 7 bases from J, with 12 bases between. The CDR3 contains 14 residues. In germline, CDR1 is SGHVS, CDR2 FQNEAQ. The CDR3 nucleotides read TGTGCCAGCAGCCATGCACGGTCCAATTCACCCCTCCACTTT. Protein: CASSHARSNSPLHF.

The chain joins TRBV5-1 to TRBJ2-1; D perhaps matches TRBD1 (6 bases). Deletions cut 0 bases from V and 2 bases from J, with 9 bases between. This CDR3 contains 15 residues. CDR1 SGHRS and CDR2 YFSETQ come from the germline V gene. As DNA, the CDR3 is TGCGCCAGCAGCTTGGACAGGGTCCCCTACAATGAGCAGTTCTTC. Translated, it gives CASSLDRVPYNEQFF.

The V gene is TRBV7-6, the J gene TRBJ1-5, with D maybe TRBD1 (6 bases). This CDR3 contains 17 residues. Germline V gene lookup returns CDR1 SGHVS and CDR2 FNYEAQ. V lost 2 bases, J lost 5 bases, and 19 bases lay in between. CDR3: CASSLRGDNNRDQPQHF. The CDR3 bases are TGTGCCAGCAGCTTAAGGGGGGACAATAACCGGGATCAGCCCCAGCATTTT.

This clonotype turned up a few times. The chain is built from TRBV11-2 and TRBJ2-7; D unresolved. The germline V and J ends were trimmed by 0 bases and 9 bases, with 24 bases remaining between them. This CDR3 has 17 amino acids. The germline V gene has CDR1 SGHAT and CDR2 FQNNGV. The CDR3 is CASSLDFGSAGLLRQYF. The DNA for the CDR3 is TGTGCCAGCAGCTTAGATTTTGGCTCGGCAGGTCTCCTACGGCAGTACTTC.

This chain connects TRBV20-1 to TRBJ1-2; 9 bases align to TRBD1. V shed 3 bases and J 7 bases; nucleotides not matched to a gene: 9. Germline V gene data show CDR1 as DFQATT and CDR2 as SNEGSKA (reference sequence). The CDR3 is 14 residues long. DNA for the CDR3: TGCAGTGCTAGGGGGGGACAGGGTGGACGTGGCTACACCTTC. Amino acids: CSARGGQGGRGYTF.

This clonotype was observed many times. The rearrangement joins TRBV7-6 to TRBJ1-3; TRBD1 might be the D (5 bases). Trimming stripped 0 bases from V and 0 bases from J, with 9 bases between. This CDR3 has 16 residues. Germline V gene sequence: CDR1 SGHVS, CDR2 FNYEAQ. The CDR3 nucleotides read TGTGCCAGCAGCTTAGCGGACACCTTCTCTGGAAACACCATATATTTT. Protein: CASSLADTFSGNTIYF.

This clonotype was observed a handful of times. In nucleotides, the CDR3 is TGTGCCAGCAGTTCAGTAGGGGGCTTAGATACGCAGTATTTT. Translating gives CASSSVGGLDTQYF. The J gene is TRBJ2-3, the V gene TRBV28, with 7 bases matching TRBD1. CDR3 size: 14 residues. Germline V lookup: CDR1 MDHEN, CDR2 SYDVKM. Unmatched junction bases numbered 6, after V lost 4 bases and J lost 5 bases.

This clonotype has just one count. The chain is built from TRBV4-2 and TRBJ1-2, with a tentative D call TRBD1 (5 bases). The CDR3 length is 14 residues. The V gene's germline CDR1 is LGHNA and CDR2 YNFKEQ. With 1 base removed from V and 3 bases from J, the gap between germline ends came to 9 bases. CDR3 sequence reads: CASSQAGVDYGYTF. CDR3 nucleotide sequence: TGTGCCAGCAGCCAAGCGGGGGTAGACTATGGCTACACCTTC.

The chain joins TRBV6-2 or TRBV6-3 to TRBJ1-5; D not resolved. Trimming stripped 2 bases from V and 8 bases from J, with 7 bases between. This CDR3 contains 12 residues. Germline-derived CDR1 and CDR2 are MNHEY and SVGEGT. Written as DNA, the CDR3 is TGTGCCAGCAGTTACCCCGAGAAGCCCCAGCATTTT. Its protein is CASSYPEKPQHF.

This clonotype came up a few times. The rearrangement links TRBV15 to TRBJ1-5; D perhaps matches TRBD1 (5 bases). The CDR3 runs 14 residues. Trimming removed 3 bases at V and 6 bases at J, with 12 bases between. Germline CDR1 LNHNV, CDR2 YYDKDF (reference sequence). For the CDR3, the DNA is TGTGCCACCAGCAGTTTAGACAGAGGTCAGCCCCAGCATTTT. Protein product: CATSSLDRGQPQHF.

The chain carries TRBV6-2 or TRBV6-3 and TRBJ1-5; the match to TRBD1 covers 9 bases. Unmatched junction bases numbered 9, after V lost 2 bases and J lost 4 bases. From germline, CDR1 is MNHEY and CDR2 SVGEGT. The CDR3 is 17 residues long. The CDR3 sequence is CASSYPRGQGGNQPQHF. The CDR3 DNA is TGTGCCAGCAGTTACCCCCGGGGACAGGGAGGAAATCAGCCCCAGCATTTT.

In its sample, this clonotype was seen a few times. J is TRBJ2-3 and V is TRBV7-9; TRBD1 might be the D (5 bases). Germline V gene lookup returns CDR1 SEHNR and CDR2 FQNEAQ (reference sequence). This CDR3 spans 15 amino acids. The ends were cut back, 0 bases at V and 3 bases at J, with 10 bases in the middle. The CDR3 bases are TGTGCCAGCAGCTTAGCACAGGATATTACAGATACGCAGTATTTT. Encoded protein: CASSLAQDITDTQYF.

The V gene is TRBV28, the J gene TRBJ2-7, with 7 bases fitting TRBD1. V lost 4 bases and J lost 4; bases outside the gene matches: 10. This CDR3 region has 15 residues. Germline V CDR1 and CDR2: MDHEN, SYDVKM. CDR3 DNA sequence: TGTGCCAGCAGTTCTGGACAGGAATGGTGGTACGAGCAGTACTTC. Protein sequence: CASSSGQEWWYEQYF.

The genes are TRBV6-6 and TRBJ1-5, with TRBD1 matching 8 bases. The germline V gene encodes CDR1 MNHNY and CDR2 SVGAGI (reference sequence). After removal of 2 bases from V and 2 bases from J, the junction contained 11 bases not matched to a gene. This CDR3 region has 18 residues. CDR3 amino acids: CASSYQRQGRRGNQPQHF. DNA of the CDR3: TGTGCCAGCAGTTACCAAAGACAGGGGCGGAGAGGCAATCAGCCCCAGCATTTT.

This clonotype was seen only a few times. CDR3 amino acids: CASSLTGNGYTF. For the CDR3, the DNA is TGTGCCAGCAGTTTAACAGGAAATGGCTACACCTTC. The V gene is TRBV28, the J gene TRBJ1-2; a weak D match, TRBD1 (5 bases). Trimming removed 2 bases at V and 6 bases at J, with 7 bases between. The CDR3 contains 12 residues. Germline loops: CDR1 MDHEN, CDR2 SYDVKM.

This clonotype was detected only a few times. V and J are TRBV27 and TRBJ1-6, with TRBD1 as a possible D gene (5 bases). This CDR3 has 16 residues. The V end was cut by 7 bases, the J end by 9 bases, with 22 bases between. Per germline, CDR1 MNHEY and CDR2 SMNVEV (reference sequence). The CDR3 DNA reads TGTGCCAGCACCGGTCCGGGGGAGGGCCGTTCTTCACCCCTCCACTTT. Amino acids: CASTGPGEGRSSPLHF.

The chain has TRBV20-1 and TRBJ2-5; 7 nucleotides align to TRBD2. Trimming removed 0 bases from V and 6 bases from J; junction bases left unmatched: 4. The length of the CDR3 is 13 residues. CDR1 and CDR2 (germline): DFQATT, SNEGSKA (reference sequence). Here the CDR3 DNA reads TGCAGTGCTAGAGATCGGGGAGGGAAGACCCAGTACTTC. It codes for CSARDRGGKTQYF.

The chain employs TRBV20-1 and TRBJ2-7; 7 nucleotides match TRBD2. This CDR3 region has 11 residues. Germline CDR1 reads DFQATT; CDR2 reads SNEGSKA (reference sequence). With 7 bases clipped from V and 7 bases from J, the junction kept 7 bases outside the gene matches. The CDR3 DNA sequence: TGCAGTGTTCGGGGGGTATGGGAGCAGTACTTC. This translates into CSVRGVWEQYF.

V is TRBV4-3 and J is TRBJ2-5, with D possibly being TRBD2 (6 bases). Germline V lookup: CDR1 LGHNA, CDR2 YSLEER. Trimming stripped 3 bases from V and 3 bases from J, with 14 bases between. This CDR3 region has 15 residues. CDR3 DNA sequence: TGCGCCAGCAGCCAGGGGCTAGCGACAAAAGAGACCCAGTACTTC. Translating it yields CASSQGLATKETQYF.

This chain uses TRBV18 with TRBJ2-7; D gene uncertain. The CDR3 runs to 13 residues. Trimming removed 4 bases at V and 2 bases at J, with 9 bases between. CDR1 is KGHSH and CDR2 is LQKENI in the germline V gene. Here the CDR3 DNA reads TGTGCCAGCTCACTCGGAATCGCCTACGAGCAGTACTTC. The encoded protein is CASSLGIAYEQYF.

For the CDR3, the DNA is TGTGCCAGCAGTTTATGGCCGGGACATAGCTATGGCTACACCTTC. It encodes CASSLWPGHSYGYTF. The genes are TRBV27 and TRBJ1-2; a weak D match, TRBD1 (6 bases). Germline V gene sequence: CDR1 MNHEY, CDR2 SMNVEV (reference sequence). V was shortened by 1 base and J by 4 bases, with 13 bases between the two germline ends. The CDR3 contains 15 residues.